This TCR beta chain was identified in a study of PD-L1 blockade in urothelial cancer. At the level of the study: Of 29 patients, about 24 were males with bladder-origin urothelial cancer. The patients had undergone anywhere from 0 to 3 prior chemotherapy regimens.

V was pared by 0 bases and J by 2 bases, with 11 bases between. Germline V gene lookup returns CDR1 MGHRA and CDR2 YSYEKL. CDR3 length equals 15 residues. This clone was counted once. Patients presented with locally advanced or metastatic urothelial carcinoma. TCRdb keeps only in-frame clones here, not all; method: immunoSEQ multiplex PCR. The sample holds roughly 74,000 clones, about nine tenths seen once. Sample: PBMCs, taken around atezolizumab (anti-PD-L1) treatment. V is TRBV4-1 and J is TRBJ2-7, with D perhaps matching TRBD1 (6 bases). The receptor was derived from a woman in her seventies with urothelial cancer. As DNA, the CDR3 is TGCGCCAGCAGCCAAGAGTTGGGGGCCCCCTACGAGCAGTACTTC. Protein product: CASSQELGAPYEQYF.